This T cell receptor (beta chain) was sequenced in a study of technical replicates of blood from four donors. The method was immunoSEQ multiplex PCR; TCRdb's version includes in-frame clones alone and lacks a portion of them. The sample holds nearly 80,000 clones, about nine tenths seen once. This CDR3 spans 15 amino acids. Germline assignment: CDR1 MNHEY and CDR2 SVGAGI. V shed 6 bases and J shed 5 bases, with 19 bases lying between them. The sample holds one count of this clone. The receptor comes from a human donor in good health. The sample taken for sequencing was T cells isolated from PBMCs. This chain links TRBV6-5 with TRBJ1-1; TRBD1 is a possible D gene (6 bases). CDR3 residues: CASRRNSVQGTEAFF. CDR3 DNA sequence: TGTGCCAGCAGACGAAACAGTGTACAGGGAACTGAAGCTTTCTTT.